This T cell receptor beta chain was observed in a study of OX40 agonist ivuxolimab in advanced cancers. About the study as a whole: Ivuxolimab, which targeted the costimulatory receptor OX40 (CD134), was an agonistic, fully human IgG2 monoclonal antibody. The purpose of peripheral TCRbeta sequencing was to test whether ivuxolimab changed TCR sequence diversity and led to clonal T-cell expansion. Prior anti-PD-1, anti-PD-L1 or anti-CTLA-4 therapy was permitted, and checkpoint inhibitors had been received by about 44% of dose-escalation patients. Among the roughly 50 dose-escalation patients, about 20 had hepatocellular carcinoma, around 15 melanoma, 9 renal cell carcinoma and 9 head and neck cancer. Partial responses occurred in three dose-escalation patients, of whom one had hepatocellular carcinoma and two had cutaneous melanoma. Intravenous ivuxolimab was administered to patients every 2 weeks at six dose levels: 0.01, 0.1, 0.3, 1.5, 3 and 10 mg/kg. The paper covers the monotherapy dose-escalation part of the phase I ivuxolimab trial, which included N of about 50 patients. In the dose-escalation cohort, roughly 80% of patients were male, and the mean age was about 55 years, with a range of roughly 20 to 80. The study at large found these results: Low levels of normalized T-cell clonal expansion were also seen in some nonresponding patients. Which antigens the clonally expanded peripheral T cells were specific for was not determined. Clonal expansion of both CD4+ and CD8+ blood T cells was observed from baseline to week 6 at doses 0.1 to 3.0 mg/kg. In the 0.1-3.0 mg/kg groups, partial responders were among the patients with the lowest normalized peripheral clonal expansion, particularly in CD8+ T cells. After ivuxolimab, more expanded clones were found on average in CD8+ T cells than in CD4+ T cells.

The trial excluded patients who had a history of autoimmune disease or were on systemic immunosuppression. Peripheral blood for TCR sequencing was drawn from every dose cohort at baseline, at cycle 4 day 1 and at cycle 7 day 1. The samples were drawn from a first-in-human, open-label, multicenter phase I dose-escalation trial of ivuxolimab. Adults with locally advanced or metastatic melanoma, renal cell, hepatocellular, or head and neck squamous cell carcinoma were enrolled in the trial. CD4+ and CD8+ T cells were sorted separately from peripheral blood before TCR sequencing. Genomic DNA was isolated from the sorted cells so that the TCRbeta CDR3 region could be sequenced. The immunoSEQ Assay was used for sequencing of TCRbeta CDR3 regions. The table comes from immuneACCESS by way of TCRdb, which keeps in-frame sequences with V and J called. Part of the clones is missing from these tables; in studies checked, under half for an unresolved V gene and the rest for unknown reasons. Here the sample has roughly 30,000 clones; over 90% occur a single time. About 9.4% of the sample goes to the ten largest clones.

Notes on this clone: Its antigen specificity is not known. The input lacks base qualities; no much larger clone sits a single base away.

The sample was CD4+ or CD8+ T cells sorted from blood, taken in a trial of the OX40 agonist ivuxolimab. This TCR came from an adult with an advanced solid tumor such as melanoma, head and neck, liver or kidney cancer.

The nucleotide sequence is given as TGTGCCAGCAGCTACCCTACACAGGGGTACGAGCAGTACTTC. The resulting protein is CASSYPTQGYEQYF. The rearranged segments are TRBV7-2 and TRBJ2-7, and TRBD1 aligns with 7 junction nucleotides. Reading from cysteine to phenylalanine, the CDR3 counts 14 amino acids. This entry keeps only the CDR3 DNA: 42 bases, framed from base 1. The germline V gene provides CDR1 SGHTA and CDR2 FQGNSA. Germline trimming amounts to 4 bases on V and 4 bases on J, with 7 as the count of junction bases outside the gene matches.